This TCR beta chain was sequenced for a study of vaccination and CD4 T cells after COVID-19 (dated by TCRdb to 2021 to 2024). Regarding the complete study: Every convalescent patient had a positive nasal swab PCR test for SARS-CoV-2, with mild disease in 8 to 10 patients and severe disease in one. Six males and four females were included in the convalescent cohort, with two Hispanic individuals, seven Caucasians, two Asians and one multiracial person represented. Participants got two doses of the Pfizer-BioNTech BNT162b2 vaccine (n=8) or two doses of the Moderna mRNA-1273 vaccine (n=2). Post-COVID blood samples were collected from convalescent patients a median of around 100 days after diagnosis, with a range of about 30 to 170 days. Post-vaccine blood samples were collected a median of around 10 weeks after the second vaccine dose, ranging from 14 to 241 days. The cultures were stimulated with overlapping spike peptide pools from SARS-CoV-2 and from the common cold coronaviruses HCoV-NL63, HCoV-OC43 and HCoV-229E. As controls, cultures received a CEFX viral epitope pool (the positive control), an HIV-1 Nef peptide pool (the negative control), or no peptide at all. The spike-specific CD4+ TCR repertoire was compared before and after mRNA vaccination in over nine COVID-19 convalescent patients and several infection-naive healthy vaccine recipients. What the research found in general, with its limitations: The number of convalescent patients in the study was relatively small, and the study did not examine early timepoints following natural infection. In convalescent patients, a median 86.3% of post-vaccine SARS-CoV-2-reactive clones were detected only after vaccination, suggesting vaccine-specific priming. The median count of SARS-CoV-2-reactive clonotypes went up from under 25 after infection to some 38 after vaccination, although the change was not significant. Of the vaccine-specific clones in convalescent patients, 304 of 307, or nearly all, reacted only to SARS-CoV-2 spike and did not cross-react with common cold coronaviruses.

This clonotype came up once. Its antigen is currently not known. Base qualities are not recorded, but no much larger clone differs from it by a single base. Single-read evidence is weak. Sample treatment or condition, as interpreted from the label and publication: approximately 9-day PBMC culture with coronavirus spike peptide pools or control peptides (ViraFEST assay). The study used the ViraFEST assay, which expanded antigen-specific T cells with peptide pools and then identified expanded clonotypes by TCR sequencing. The convalescent patients' positive SARS-CoV-2 PCR tests fell between March and December 2020, which was before the Alpha, Beta and Delta variants emerged in the United States. PBMCs were cultured at about 2 million per well in IMDM supplemented with 5% human AB serum and around 10 IU/ml IL-2, with about 11 ug/ml peptide pools added. On days 3 and 7, half of the culture medium was replaced with fresh IL-2-containing medium. Once the cells had been in culture for roughly 11 days, the EasySep CD4+ T cell isolation kit was used to isolate CD4+ T cells by negative selection. Ficoll-Paque Plus gradient centrifugation was used to isolate PBMCs from whole blood, and the isolated PBMCs were then either used fresh or cryopreserved at -140C. Triplicate wells were generally used for each culture condition.

The library came from PCR. DNA from cultured CD4+ T cells underwent TCR sequencing with the Oncomine TCR Beta short-read assay at the Johns Hopkins FTIC core. The QIAamp micro DNA kit was used to extract genomic DNA from the cultured CD4+ T cells. Oncomine TCR Beta libraries made from cultured CD4+ T cells were pooled using unique dual indexes and sequenced on an Illumina iSeq 100. The study's processing was this. Non-productive sequences were removed, and CDR3s not starting with C, not ending with F or W, or shorter than 7 amino acids were discarded. The MANAFEST web application identified antigen-specific clonotypes by comparing peptide-stimulated wells against reference wells and other culture wells. For a clone to be called positive, the clone needed an FDR below 0.05, an odds ratio above 5, and a productive frequency above 0.1% in at least two of three replicate wells. A clonotype counted as cross-reactive if it showed significant expansion both in the SARS-CoV-2 spike wells and in at least one common cold coronavirus spike condition. Using R version 3.6.1, CDR3 homology was evaluated through Levenshtein distances (stringdist) along with unrooted phylogenetic trees (ape). The public sequencing data were trimmed at Q25 with fastp and processed into clonotypes with MiXCR by TCRdb, which kept only in-frame beta chains. One record per CDR3 amino acid sequence lists the most common genes and DNA. The V and J calls and clone size come from TCRdb's table, not from the authors' own analysis. Here the sample has fewer than 16,000 distinct CDR3 sequences; under 70% occur a single time. Together, the top ten hold about 9.3% of the sample.

The TCR was taken from a human donor who had recovered from COVID-19. The sequencing sample was made of CD4+ T cells from blood, cultured in vitro.

The CDR3 loop reads CASSSRGSGNTIYF. The base sequence is TGTGCCAGCAGCTCCAGGGGATCTGGAAACACCATATATTTT. The chain joins TRBV11-3 to TRBJ1-3; the D gene is possibly TRBD1, with 6 bases matching. CDR3 length: 14 amino acids, cysteine to phenylalanine. The kept DNA is CDR3 alone, 42 bases in frame from the first base. The germline V gene specifies SGHNT as CDR1 and YENEEA as CDR2. The junction shows trimming of 4 bases on V and 1 base on J, plus 8 bases between the germline ends. The variable domain in full, with residues beyond the CDR3 obtained from the reference TRBV11-3 and TRBJ1-3 genes, is EAGVVQSPRYKIIEKKQPVAFWCNPISGHNTLYWYLQNLGQGPELLIRYENEEAVDDSQLPKDRFSAERLKGVDSTLKIQPAELGDSAVYLCASSSRGSGNTIYFGEGSWLTVV.